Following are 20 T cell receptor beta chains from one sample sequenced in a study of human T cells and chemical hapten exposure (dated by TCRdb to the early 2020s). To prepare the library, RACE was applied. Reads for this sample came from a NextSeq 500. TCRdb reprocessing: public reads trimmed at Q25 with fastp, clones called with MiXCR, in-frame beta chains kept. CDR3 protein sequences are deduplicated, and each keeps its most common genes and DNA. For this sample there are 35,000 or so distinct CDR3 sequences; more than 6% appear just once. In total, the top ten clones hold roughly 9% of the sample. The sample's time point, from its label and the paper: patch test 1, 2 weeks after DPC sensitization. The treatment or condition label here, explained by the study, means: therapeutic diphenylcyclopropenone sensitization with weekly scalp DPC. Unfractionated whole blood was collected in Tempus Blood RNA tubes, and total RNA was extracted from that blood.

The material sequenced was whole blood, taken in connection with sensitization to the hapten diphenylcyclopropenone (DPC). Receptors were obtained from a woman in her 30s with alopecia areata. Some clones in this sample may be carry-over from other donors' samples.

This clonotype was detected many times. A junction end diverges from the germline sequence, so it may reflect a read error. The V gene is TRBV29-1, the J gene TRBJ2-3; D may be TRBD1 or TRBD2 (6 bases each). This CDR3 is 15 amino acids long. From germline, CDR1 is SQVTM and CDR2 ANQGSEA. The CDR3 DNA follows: TGCAGCGTCAAGACAGGCGGAGGGGCCACAGATAAGCAGTATTTT. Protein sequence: CSVKTGGGATDKQYF.

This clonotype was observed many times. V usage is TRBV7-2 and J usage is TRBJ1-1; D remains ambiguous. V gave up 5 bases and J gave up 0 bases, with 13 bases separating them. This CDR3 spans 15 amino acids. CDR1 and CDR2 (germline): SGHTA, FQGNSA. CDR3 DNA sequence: TGTGCCAGCAGCCCCCGCGAAGCCATGAACACTGAAGCTTTCTTT. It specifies CASSPREAMNTEAFF.

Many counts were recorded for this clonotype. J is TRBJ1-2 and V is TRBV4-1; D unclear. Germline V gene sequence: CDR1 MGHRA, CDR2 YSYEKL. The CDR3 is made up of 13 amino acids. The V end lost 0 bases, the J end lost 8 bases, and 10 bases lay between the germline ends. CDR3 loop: CASSQDEGRGYTF. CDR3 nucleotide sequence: TGCGCCAGCAGCCAAGATGAGGGAAGGGGCTACACCTTC.

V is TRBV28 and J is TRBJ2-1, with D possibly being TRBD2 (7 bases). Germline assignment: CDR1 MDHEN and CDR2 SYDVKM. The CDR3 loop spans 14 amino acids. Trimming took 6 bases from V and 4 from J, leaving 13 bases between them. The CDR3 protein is CASSNGGLYNEQFF. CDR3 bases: TGTGCCAGCAGCAACGGGGGGCTATACAATGAGCAGTTCTTC.

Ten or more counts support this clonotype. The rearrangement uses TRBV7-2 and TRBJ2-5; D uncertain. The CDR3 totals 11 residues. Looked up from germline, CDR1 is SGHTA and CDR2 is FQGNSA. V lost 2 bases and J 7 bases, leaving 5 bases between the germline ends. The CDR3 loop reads CASSLSPTQYF. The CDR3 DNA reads TGTGCCAGCAGCTTAAGCCCGACCCAGTACTTC.

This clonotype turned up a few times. The DNA of the CDR3 is TGTGCCTGGGGACAGGGCGAAGCCGGGGAGCTGTTTTTT. Protein product: CAWGQGEAGELFF. The J gene is TRBJ2-2, the V gene TRBV2, with 9 positions matching TRBD1. This CDR3 is built from 13 residues. Germline values: CDR1 SNHLY, CDR2 FYNNEI. With V trimmed by 11 bases and J by 6 bases, 7 bases remained unmatched.

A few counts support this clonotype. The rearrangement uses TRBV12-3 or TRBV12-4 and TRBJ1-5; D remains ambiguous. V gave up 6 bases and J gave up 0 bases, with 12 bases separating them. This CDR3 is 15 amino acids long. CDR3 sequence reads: CASRYGQYSNQPQHF. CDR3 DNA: TGTGCCAGCAGATACGGGCAGTATAGCAATCAGCCCCAGCATTTT.

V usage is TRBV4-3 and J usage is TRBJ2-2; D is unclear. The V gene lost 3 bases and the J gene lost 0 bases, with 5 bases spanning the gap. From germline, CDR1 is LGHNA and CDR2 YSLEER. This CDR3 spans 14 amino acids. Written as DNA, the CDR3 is TGCGCCAGCAGCCAGGGCCCGAACACCGGGGAGCTGTTTTTT. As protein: CASSQGPNTGELFF.

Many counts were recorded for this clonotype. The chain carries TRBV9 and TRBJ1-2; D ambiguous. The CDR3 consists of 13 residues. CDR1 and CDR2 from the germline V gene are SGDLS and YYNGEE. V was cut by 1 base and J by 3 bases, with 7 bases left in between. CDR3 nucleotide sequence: TGTGCCAGCAGCGTAACAGTAGACTATGGCTACACCTTC. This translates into CASSVTVDYGYTF.

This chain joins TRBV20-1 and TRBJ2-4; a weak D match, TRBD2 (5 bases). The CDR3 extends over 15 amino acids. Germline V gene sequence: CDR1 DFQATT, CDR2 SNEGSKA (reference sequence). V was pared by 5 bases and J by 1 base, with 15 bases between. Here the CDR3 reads CSAPSSRVAKNIQYF. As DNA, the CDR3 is TGCAGTGCTCCTTCCTCGAGGGTCGCCAAAAACATTCAGTACTTC.

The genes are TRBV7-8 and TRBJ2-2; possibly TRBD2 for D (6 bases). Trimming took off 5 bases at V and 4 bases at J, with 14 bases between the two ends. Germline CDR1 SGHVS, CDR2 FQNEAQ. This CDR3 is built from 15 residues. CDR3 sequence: CASSRGLQVTGELFF. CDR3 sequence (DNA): TGTGCCAGCAGCAGGGGACTCCAAGTCACCGGGGAGCTGTTTTTT. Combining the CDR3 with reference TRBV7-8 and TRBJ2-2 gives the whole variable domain GAGVSQSPRYKVAKRGQDVALRCDPISGHVSLFWYQQALGQGPEFLTYFQNEAQLDKSGLPSDRFFAERPEGSVSTLKIQRTQQEDSAVYLCASSRGLQVTGELFFGEGSRLTVL.

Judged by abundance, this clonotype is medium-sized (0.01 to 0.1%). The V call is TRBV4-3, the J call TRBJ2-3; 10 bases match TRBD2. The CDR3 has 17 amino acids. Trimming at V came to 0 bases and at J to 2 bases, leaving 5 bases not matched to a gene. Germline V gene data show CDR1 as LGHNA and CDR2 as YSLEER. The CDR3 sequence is CASSQDPLAGPTDTQYF. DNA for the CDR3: TGCGCCAGCAGCCAAGATCCACTAGCGGGGCCCACAGATACGCAGTATTTT.

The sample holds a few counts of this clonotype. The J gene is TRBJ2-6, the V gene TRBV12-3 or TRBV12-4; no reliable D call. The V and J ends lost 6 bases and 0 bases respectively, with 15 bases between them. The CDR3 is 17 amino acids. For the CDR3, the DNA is TGTGCCAGCAGCTTTACGATGGGGAACTCTGGGGCCAACGTCCTGACTTTC. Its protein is CASSFTMGNSGANVLTF.

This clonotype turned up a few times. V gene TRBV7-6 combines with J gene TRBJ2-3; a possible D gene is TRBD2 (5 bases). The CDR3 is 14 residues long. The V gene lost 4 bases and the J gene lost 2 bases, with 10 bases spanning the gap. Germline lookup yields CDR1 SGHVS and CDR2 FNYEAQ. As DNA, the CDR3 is TGTGCCAGCAGCTCCCGGAGGCTCACAGATACGCAGTATTTT. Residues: CASSSRRLTDTQYF.

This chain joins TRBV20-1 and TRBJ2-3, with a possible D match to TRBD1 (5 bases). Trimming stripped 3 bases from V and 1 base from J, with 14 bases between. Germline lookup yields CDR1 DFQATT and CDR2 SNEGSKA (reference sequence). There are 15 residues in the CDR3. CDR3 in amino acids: CSASPSGLGTDTQYF. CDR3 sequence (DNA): TGCAGTGCTAGTCCCTCAGGGCTAGGCACAGATACGCAGTATTTT.

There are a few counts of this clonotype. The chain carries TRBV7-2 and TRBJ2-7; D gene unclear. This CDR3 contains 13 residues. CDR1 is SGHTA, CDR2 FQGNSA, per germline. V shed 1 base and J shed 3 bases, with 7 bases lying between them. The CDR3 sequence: CASSLEGRYEQYF. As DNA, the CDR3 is TGTGCCAGCAGCTTAGAGGGCCGCTACGAGCAGTACTTC.

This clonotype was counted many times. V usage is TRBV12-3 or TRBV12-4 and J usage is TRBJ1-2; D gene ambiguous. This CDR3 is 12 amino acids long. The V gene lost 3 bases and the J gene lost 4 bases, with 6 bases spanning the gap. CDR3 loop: CASSFTPYGYTF. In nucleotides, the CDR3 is TGTGCCAGCAGTTTCACCCCCTATGGCTACACCTTC.

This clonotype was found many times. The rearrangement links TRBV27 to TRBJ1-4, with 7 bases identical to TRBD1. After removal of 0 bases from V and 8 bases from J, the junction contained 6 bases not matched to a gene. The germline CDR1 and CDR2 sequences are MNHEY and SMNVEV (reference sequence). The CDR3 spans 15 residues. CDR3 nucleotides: TGTGCCAGCAGTTTATCGATGACAGGGTTAGAAAAACTGTTTTTT. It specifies CASSLSMTGLEKLFF. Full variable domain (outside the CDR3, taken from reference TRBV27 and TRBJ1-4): EAQVTQNPRYLITVTGKKLTVTCSQNMNHEYMSWYRQDPGLGLRQIYYSMNVEVTDKGDVPEGYKVSRKEKRNFPLILESPSPNQTSLYFCASSLSMTGLEKLFFGSGTQLSVL.

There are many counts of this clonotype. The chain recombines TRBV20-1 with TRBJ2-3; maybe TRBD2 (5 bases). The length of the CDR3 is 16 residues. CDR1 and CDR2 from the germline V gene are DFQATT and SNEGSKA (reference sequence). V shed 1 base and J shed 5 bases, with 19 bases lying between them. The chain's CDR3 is CSARAPDFLQRDTQYF. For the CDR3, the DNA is TGCAGTGCTAGAGCCCCGGACTTCTTACAAAGAGATACGCAGTATTTT.

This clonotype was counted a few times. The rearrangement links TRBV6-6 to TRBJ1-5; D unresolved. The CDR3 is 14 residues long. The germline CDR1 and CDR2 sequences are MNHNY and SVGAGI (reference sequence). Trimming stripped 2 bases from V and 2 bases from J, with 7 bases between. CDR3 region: CASSYDGGNQPQHF. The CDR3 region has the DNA TGTGCCAGCAGTTACGACGGAGGCAATCAGCCCCAGCATTTT.